The sequence of this T cell receptor beta chain was determined in a study of blood T cell repertoires in COVID-19. The repertoire was sequenced with immunoSEQ multiplex PCR; TCRdb's copy has only in-frame clones and lacks some. The sample holds about 310,000 clones, 89% seen once. The CDR3 length is 15 residues. With 1 base removed from V and 4 bases from J, the gap between germline ends came to 14 bases. The germline CDR1 and CDR2 sequences are SGHTA and FQGTGA. Participants were aged roughly 18 to 90 years, lived in under 30 US areas, and enrolled virtually. The V gene is TRBV7-3, the J gene TRBJ2-7; D is unclear. Sequencing was performed on PBMCs or T cells enriched from blood (not recorded which). The receptor comes from a woman aged 40 to 50 who had recovered from COVID-19. The CDR3 here is CASSLINPAQYEQYF. DNA for the CDR3: TGTGCCAGCAGCTTAATTAACCCCGCCCAGTACGAGCAGTACTTC.